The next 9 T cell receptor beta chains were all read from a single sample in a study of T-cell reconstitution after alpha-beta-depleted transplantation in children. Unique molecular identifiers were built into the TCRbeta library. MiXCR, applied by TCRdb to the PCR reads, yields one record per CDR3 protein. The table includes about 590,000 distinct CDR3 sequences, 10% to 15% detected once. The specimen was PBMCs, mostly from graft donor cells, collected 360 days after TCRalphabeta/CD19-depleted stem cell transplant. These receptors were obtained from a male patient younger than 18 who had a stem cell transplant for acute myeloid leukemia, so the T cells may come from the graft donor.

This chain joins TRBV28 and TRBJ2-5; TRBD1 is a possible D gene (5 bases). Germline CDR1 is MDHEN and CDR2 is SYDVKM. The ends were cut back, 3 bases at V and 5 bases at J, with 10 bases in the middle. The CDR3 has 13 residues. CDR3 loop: CASSFVQGETQYF. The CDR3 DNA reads TGTGCCAGCAGTTTTGTTCAGGGCGAGACCCAGTACTTC.

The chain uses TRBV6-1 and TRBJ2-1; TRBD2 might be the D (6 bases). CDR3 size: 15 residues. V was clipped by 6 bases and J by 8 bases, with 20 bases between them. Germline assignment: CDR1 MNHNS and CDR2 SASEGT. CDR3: CASSRRRDRSDEQFF. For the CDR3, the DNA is TGTGCCAGCAGCCGACGGAGGGACCGCTCGGATGAGCAGTTCTTC.

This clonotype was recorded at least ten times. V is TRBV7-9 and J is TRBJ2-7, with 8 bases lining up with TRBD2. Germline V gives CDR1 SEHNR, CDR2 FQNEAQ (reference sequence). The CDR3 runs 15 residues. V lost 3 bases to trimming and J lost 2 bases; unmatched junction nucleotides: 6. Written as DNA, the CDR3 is TGTGCCAGCAGCTTTCCGGGACTAGGAACCTACGAGCAGTACTTC. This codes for CASSFPGLGTYEQYF.

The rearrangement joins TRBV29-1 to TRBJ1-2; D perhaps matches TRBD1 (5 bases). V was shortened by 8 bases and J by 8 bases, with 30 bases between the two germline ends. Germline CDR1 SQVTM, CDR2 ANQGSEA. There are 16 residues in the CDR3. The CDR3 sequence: CSSGELMGPGRRGYTF. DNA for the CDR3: TGCAGCTCCGGGGAATTAATGGGGCCTGGACGTCGAGGCTACACCTTC.

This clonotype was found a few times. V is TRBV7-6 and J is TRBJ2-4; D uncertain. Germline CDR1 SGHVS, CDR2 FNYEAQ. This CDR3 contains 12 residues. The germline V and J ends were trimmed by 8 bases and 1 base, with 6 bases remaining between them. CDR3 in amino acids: CASPVAKNIQYF. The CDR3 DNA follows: TGTGCCAGCCCCGTGGCCAAAAACATTCAGTACTTC.

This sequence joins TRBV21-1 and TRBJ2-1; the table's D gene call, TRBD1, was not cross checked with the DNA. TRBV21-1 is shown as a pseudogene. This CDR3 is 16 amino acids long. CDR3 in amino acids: CASSYPGPNSYNEQFF. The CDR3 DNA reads TGTGCCAGCTCCTATCCGGGACCGAACTCCTACAATGAGCAGTTCTTC.

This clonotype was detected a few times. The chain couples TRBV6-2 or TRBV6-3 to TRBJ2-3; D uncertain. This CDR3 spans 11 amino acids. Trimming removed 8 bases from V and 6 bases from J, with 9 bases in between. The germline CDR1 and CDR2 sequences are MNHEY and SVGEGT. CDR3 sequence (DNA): TGTGCCAGCCGAGTGAGTGATACGCAGTATTTT. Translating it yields CASRVSDTQYF.

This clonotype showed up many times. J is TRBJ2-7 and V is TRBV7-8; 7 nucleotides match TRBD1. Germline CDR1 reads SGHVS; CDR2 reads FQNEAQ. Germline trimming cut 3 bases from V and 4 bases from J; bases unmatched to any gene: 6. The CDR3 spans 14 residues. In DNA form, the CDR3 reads TGTGCCAGCAGCTTGCCCGGGACAGTTTACGAGCAGTACTTC. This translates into CASSLPGTVYEQYF.

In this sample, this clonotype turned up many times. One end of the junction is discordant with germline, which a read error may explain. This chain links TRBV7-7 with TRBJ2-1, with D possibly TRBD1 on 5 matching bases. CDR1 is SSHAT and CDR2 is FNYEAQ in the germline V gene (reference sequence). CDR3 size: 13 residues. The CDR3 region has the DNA TGTGCTAGCAGCTTAGTCGTCGAGACAGCGAAGTTCTTC. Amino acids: CASSLVVETAKFF.